The next 16 T cell receptor beta chains were all read from a single sample in a study of T cells after yellow fever vaccination. TCRdb fed the 5' RACE reads into MiXCR, producing one record per CDR3 protein. In the table there are roughly 500,000 distinct CDR3 sequences, 19% of which are singletons. This specimen consisted of PBMCs, obtained 15 days after the yellow fever booster vaccination. The source of these receptors is a man in his thirties or forties who received the YFV17D yellow fever vaccine.

This chain connects TRBV5-6 to TRBJ2-1, with D uncertain. Germline V gene data show CDR1 as SGHDT and CDR2 as YYEEEE. The CDR3 extends over 13 amino acids. V lost 4 bases, J lost 6 bases, and 11 bases lay in between. This CDR3 reads CASSPRLVNEQFF. CDR3 coding DNA: TGTGCCAGCAGCCCTAGGCTAGTCAATGAGCAGTTCTTC.

This chain connects TRBV20-1 to TRBJ1-3, with a tentative D call TRBD1 (5 bases). The V end lost 6 bases, the J end lost 5 bases, and 11 bases lay between the germline ends. The CDR3 extends over 12 amino acids. Per germline, CDR1 DFQATT and CDR2 SNEGSKA (reference sequence). The CDR3 is CSAGQNRNTIYF. The CDR3 DNA follows: TGCAGTGCCGGACAAAATAGAAACACCATATATTTT.

The rearrangement joins TRBV25-1 to TRBJ1-6, with D hard to call. CDR3 length: 14 residues. Between the trimmed V and J ends, which lost 6 bases and 13 bases, there was a span of 19 bases. Germline V gives CDR1 MGHDK, CDR2 SYGVNS. The CDR3 DNA sequence: TGTGCCAGCAGGACCCCGGACGGACCTTCGCCCCTCCACTTT. Translated, it gives CASRTPDGPSPLHF. The full variable domain, with the rest looked up from reference TRBV25-1 and TRBJ1-6, is EADIYQTPRYLVIGTGKKITLECSQTMGHDKMYWYQQDPGMELHLIHYSYGVNSTEKGDLSSESTVSRIRTEHFPLTLESARPSHTSQYLCASRTPDGPSPLHFGNGTRLTVT.

This chain uses TRBV18 with TRBJ2-5; 7 bases map to TRBD2. V trimming: 4 bases; J trimming: 4 bases; junction bases outside the gene matches: 3. CDR3 size: 13 residues. Per germline, CDR1 KGHSH and CDR2 LQKENI. The CDR3 DNA reads TGTGCCAGCTCACGTTCGGGAGGAGAGACCCAGTACTTC. This sequence encodes CASSRSGGETQYF. Complete variable domain (other parts from reference TRBV18 and TRBJ2-5): NAGVMQNPRHLVRRRGQEARLRCSPMKGHSHVYWYRQLPEEGLKFMVYLQKENIIDESGMPKERFSAEFPKEGPSILRIQQVVRGDSAAYFCASSRSGGETQYFGPGTRLLVL.

This chain's CDR3 is CASSQSKLTALFYEQYF. The CDR3 coding sequence is TGCGCCAGCAGTCAATCGAAGTTAACAGCACTTTTCTACGAGCAGTACTTC. The chain employs TRBV23-1 and TRBJ2-7, with D hard to call. TRBV23-1 is recorded as an ORF, its role being uncertain. V lost 0 bases and J lost 3, with 18 bases in between. The CDR3 consists of 17 residues.

This clonotype was counted between two and nine times. The CDR3 protein is CSARDPGTGGVGNTIYF. The CDR3 bases are TGCAGTGCTAGAGATCCCGGGACTGGAGGGGTCGGAAACACCATATATTTT. The chain is built from TRBV20-1 and TRBJ1-3, with D maybe TRBD1 (5 bases). Trimming stripped 0 bases from V and 4 bases from J, with 19 bases between. The germline V gene encodes CDR1 DFQATT and CDR2 SNEGSKA (reference sequence). The CDR3 totals 17 residues.

This rearrangement joins TRBV6-5 to TRBJ2-1; TRBD2 matches 12 bases. CDR1 and CDR2 from the germline V gene are MNHEY and SVGAGI. CDR3 length: 17 residues. The ends lost 2 bases at V and 10 bases at J; junction bases unmatched: 12. The CDR3 nucleotides are TGTGCCAGCAGTTACCGGGGGCCTAGCGGGAGGGCCCAAGAGCAGTTCTTC. Translating it yields CASSYRGPSGRAQEQFF.

This clonotype was found a few times. The CDR3 reads CSARGFRTGELFF. The CDR3 coding sequence is TGCAGTGCTAGAGGATTCCGGACCGGGGAGCTGTTTTTT. The rearrangement links TRBV20-1 to TRBJ2-2, with D hard to call. V was shortened by 1 base and J by 5 bases, with 8 bases between the two germline ends. Germline assignment: CDR1 DFQATT and CDR2 SNEGSKA (reference sequence). The CDR3 has 13 amino acids.

This clonotype was detected only a few times. The V gene is TRBV7-2, the J gene TRBJ2-7; possible D gene TRBD1, 7 bases. This CDR3 is 17 amino acids long. Germline V gene lookup returns CDR1 SGHTA and CDR2 FQGNSA. Trimming took off 4 bases at V and 1 base at J, with 20 bases between the two ends. CDR3 sequence (DNA): TGTGCCAGCAGCTATGTTCTCACCAGGGGGGAGTCCTACGAGCAGTACTTC. Encoded protein: CASSYVLTRGESYEQYF.

The chain couples TRBV29-1 to TRBJ2-4, with no clear D. This CDR3 has 13 residues. Germline V gene data show CDR1 as SQVTM and CDR2 as ANQGSEA. Trimming took 7 bases from V and 0 from J, leaving 10 bases between them. CDR3 region: CSAFGLAKNIQYF. DNA of the CDR3: TGCAGCGCTTTTGGTTTAGCCAAAAACATTCAGTACTTC. Full variable domain (remainder filled in from reference TRBV29-1 and TRBJ2-4): SAVISQKPSRDICQRGTSLTIQCQVDSQVTMMFWYRQQPGQSLTLIATANQGSEATYESGFVIDKFPISRPNLTFSTLTVSNMSPEDSSIYLCSAFGLAKNIQYFGAGTRLSVL.

This clonotype was found a few times. The rearrangement joins TRBV6-1 to TRBJ2-7; possible D gene TRBD2, 5 bases. V lost 6 bases and J 1 base, leaving 16 bases between the germline ends. CDR1 MNHNS and CDR2 SASEGT come from the germline V gene. The CDR3 extends over 15 amino acids. The CDR3 sequence is CASSRSLLVSYEQYF. The CDR3 DNA follows: TGTGCCAGCAGCCGAAGCCTACTAGTATCCTACGAGCAGTACTTC.

This clonotype has more than one count but fewer than ten. The V gene is TRBV25-1, the J gene TRBJ1-6; no clear D. CDR3 length: 12 amino acids. Trimming removed 4 bases from V and 7 bases from J, with 5 bases in between. The germline gives CDR1 MGHDK, CDR2 SYGVNS. CDR3 sequence (DNA): TGTGCCAGCAGTGCGCAAAATTCACCCCTCCACTTT. Translation gives CASSAQNSPLHF.

This clonotype was recorded a few times. J is TRBJ2-7 and V is TRBV7-2; D unclear. Trimming stripped 0 bases from V and 2 bases from J, with 8 bases between. CDR1 and CDR2 from the germline V gene are SGHTA and FQGNSA. There are 14 residues in the CDR3. The CDR3 protein is CASSLAAEPYEQYF. DNA of the CDR3: TGTGCCAGCAGCTTAGCGGCGGAACCCTACGAGCAGTACTTC.

The CDR3 sequence: CASSPARGPTYEQYF. The DNA of the CDR3 is TGCGCCAGCAGCCCCGCCAGGGGGCCTACCTACGAGCAGTACTTC. The chain combines TRBV5-1 with TRBJ2-7, with 8 nucleotides matching TRBD1. Trimming at V came to 4 bases and at J to 2 bases, leaving 8 bases not matched to a gene. Germline CDR1 is SGHRS and CDR2 is YFSETQ. The CDR3 runs 15 residues.

This clonotype was seen once. V gene TRBV28 combines with J gene TRBJ2-7; tentatively, D is TRBD1 (6 bases). The germline gives CDR1 MDHEN, CDR2 SYDVKM. V gave up 5 bases and J gave up 2 bases, with 19 bases separating them. This CDR3 spans 16 amino acids. The CDR3 DNA reads TGTGCCAGCAGTGTCCCTCTCACAGGGCTTCCCTACGAGCAGTACTTC. Amino acids: CASSVPLTGLPYEQYF.

J is TRBJ2-7 and V is TRBV4-2; D unresolved. Between the trimmed V and J ends, which lost 0 bases and 6 bases, there was a span of 3 bases. The CDR3 length is 11 residues. Germline values: CDR1 LGHNA, CDR2 YNFKEQ. The CDR3 reads CASSQELEQYF. CDR3 DNA: TGTGCCAGCAGCCAAGAACTCGAGCAGTACTTC.